The present entry profiles one T cell receptor (beta chain) with its context. Its target is not known. CDR1 and CDR2 (germline): KGHSH, LQKENI. The CDR3 spans 13 residues. Trimming took 4 bases from V and 1 from J; bases not matched to a gene: 0. The sample comes from a study of T cells in localized non-small cell lung cancer. General study points: In adjacent lung appeared a median about 58 of the top 100 tumor clones. A denser population of T cells in blood accompanied longer overall survival.

TCRdb's table, derived via immunoSEQ multiplex PCR, lists solely in-frame clones and lacks some. The sample includes some 64,000 clones, 90% of them seen just once. The gene calls are TRBV18 and TRBJ1-1; 7 nucleotides match TRBD1. The source was peripheral blood, collected before any cancer treatment. This sequence was found in a woman aged 40-69 years with stage I lung adenocarcinoma. The CDR3 nucleotides read TGTGCCAGCTCACGGACAGGGAACACTGAAGCTTTCTTT. Protein: CASSRTGNTEAFF.